Shown below are 30 T cell receptor beta chains from a single sample sequenced in a study of shared clonotypes between healthy human individuals. Libraries were prepared by immunoSEQ multiplex PCR; TCRdb keeps only in-frame clonotypes and omits some of them. The table lists roughly 2.2 million clones, around 93% of them singletons. The sequencing input was naive CD4+ T cells from PBMCs. Subset specified: CD45RA+ positively selected. These receptors were obtained from a man between 18 and 29 years old in good health. Some clones in this sample may be carry-over from other donors' samples.

The chain combines TRBV9 with TRBJ2-7, with 8 bases that match TRBD2. The length of the CDR3 is 15 residues. With 4 bases clipped from V and 4 bases from J, the junction kept 10 bases outside the gene matches. From germline, CDR1 is SGDLS and CDR2 YYNGEE. This CDR3 reads CASSLQPGGRYEQYF. The CDR3 nucleotides are TGTGCCAGCAGCCTCCAACCGGGGGGGCGATACGAGCAGTACTTC.

This chain connects TRBV6-6 to TRBJ1-5, with D uncertain. The germline CDR1 and CDR2 sequences are MNHNY and SVGAGI (reference sequence). CDR3 size: 13 residues. V was cut by 6 bases and J by 4 bases, with 10 bases left in between. CDR3 sequence: CASRPRGNQPQHF. In nucleotides, the CDR3 is TGTGCCAGCAGGCCCCGCGGGAATCAGCCCCAGCATTTT.

The chain employs TRBV21-1 and TRBJ2-2; the table's D call of TRBD2 was not tested on the DNA. TRBV21-1 counts as a pseudogene. The CDR3 length is 19 residues. CDR3 in amino acids: CASSKGRLAGGTNTGELFF. CDR3 DNA: TGTGCCAGCAGCAAAGGGAGACTAGCGGGAGGCACGAACACCGGGGAGCTGTTTTTT.

The rearrangement joins TRBV6-4 to TRBJ2-3; 9 nucleotides agree with TRBD2. With 4 bases clipped from V and 3 bases from J, the junction kept 5 bases outside the gene matches. The CDR3 loop spans 15 amino acids. The germline gives CDR1 MRHNA, CDR2 SNTAGT. The CDR3 DNA sequence: TGTGCCAGCAGTGTTCTTAGCGGGAGTACAGATACGCAGTATTTT. Protein sequence: CASSVLSGSTDTQYF.

This clone has just a few counts. This rearrangement joins TRBV6-1 to TRBJ2-2, with TRBD1 as a possible D gene (6 bases). Deletions cut 8 bases from V and 1 base from J, with 11 bases between. The germline V gene encodes CDR1 MNHNS and CDR2 SASEGT. This CDR3 has 14 residues. This CDR3 reads CASPDRENTGELFF. The CDR3 coding sequence is TGTGCCAGCCCGGACAGAGAGAACACCGGGGAGCTGTTTTTT.

As concerns this clone: Other nucleotide sequences from this sample produce the same CDR3. J is TRBJ2-7 and V is TRBV15, with D unresolved. CDR3 length: 12 residues. Germline-derived CDR1 and CDR2 are LNHNV and YYDKDF (reference sequence). V lost 0 bases, J lost 4 bases, and 4 bases lay in between. The CDR3 is CATSRDLYEQYF. CDR3 in DNA: TGTGCCACCAGCAGAGACCTATACGAGCAGTACTTC.

V usage is TRBV5-4 and J usage is TRBJ2-7; TRBD2 might be the D (6 bases). V was trimmed by 0 bases and J by 4 bases, leaving 17 bases between them. In germline, CDR1 is SGHNT, CDR2 YYREEE (reference sequence). This CDR3 is 16 amino acids long. The CDR3 nucleotides are TGTGCCAGCAGCTTGGAGCATAGCGGAATGGGTTACGAGCAGTACTTC. Translated, it gives CASSLEHSGMGYEQYF.

The chain combines TRBV11-3 with TRBJ2-7; perhaps TRBD2 as D (6 bases). Germline CDR1 and CDR2: SGHNT and YENEEA. Trimming took 1 base from V and 3 from J, leaving 13 bases between them. CDR3 length: 15 amino acids. Here the CDR3 DNA reads TGTGCCAGCAGCTTAGCCGGGGACGGGAGCTACGAGCAGTACTTC. Its protein is CASSLAGDGSYEQYF. Variable domain in full (rest from reference TRBV11-3 and TRBJ2-7): EAGVVQSPRYKIIEKKQPVAFWCNPISGHNTLYWYLQNLGQGPELLIRYENEEAVDDSQLPKDRFSAERLKGVDSTLKIQPAELGDSAVYLCASSLAGDGSYEQYFGPGTRLTVT.

CDR3 sequence: CASSLGTGAYEQYF. The CDR3 region has the DNA TGTGCCAGCAGCTTAGGAACAGGAGCCTACGAGCAGTACTTC. The chain recombines TRBV11-1 with TRBJ2-7, with D perhaps matching TRBD1 (5 bases). The CDR3 spans 14 residues. Germline values: CDR1 SGHAT, CDR2 FQDESV (reference sequence). Trimming stripped 1 base from V and 2 bases from J, with 9 bases between.

This clone has only one observation. The V gene is TRBV28, the J gene TRBJ1-4; D unresolved. Germline CDR1 is MDHEN and CDR2 is SYDVKM. The CDR3 has 14 residues. V lost 2 bases, J lost 7 bases, and 11 bases lay in between. CDR3 protein: CASSLQRLGEKLFF. The CDR3 nucleotides read TGTGCCAGCAGTTTACAGCGCCTCGGTGAAAAACTGTTTTTT. The full variable domain, rest sourced from reference TRBV28 and TRBJ1-4, is DVKVTQSSRYLVKRTGEKVFLECVQDMDHENMFWYRQDPGLGLRLIYFSYDVKMKEKGDIPEGYSVSREKKERFSLILESASTNQTSMYLCASSLQRLGEKLFFGSGTQLSVL.

The chain joins TRBV11-2 to TRBJ2-3; D is ambiguous. This CDR3 has 13 residues. The germline gives CDR1 SGHAT, CDR2 FQNNGV. Trimming stripped 1 base from V and 2 bases from J, with 4 bases between. For the CDR3, the DNA is TGTGCCAGCAGCTTAGGGGTCACAGATACGCAGTATTTT. Its translation: CASSLGVTDTQYF. Using reference TRBV11-2 and TRBJ2-3 for the parts outside the CDR3, the full variable domain is EAGVAQSPRYKIIEKRQSVAFWCNPISGHATLYWYQQILGQGPKLLIQFQNNGVVDDSQLPKDRFSAERLKGVDSTLKIQPAKLEDSAVYLCASSLGVTDTQYFGPGTRLTVL.

This rearrangement joins TRBV4-1 to TRBJ2-7; 11 bases are shared with TRBD2. V trimming: 0 bases; J trimming: 1 base; junction bases outside the gene matches: 14. The CDR3 spans 20 residues. Germline V gene data show CDR1 as MGHRA and CDR2 as YSYEKL. CDR3 sequence: CASSQDSRTSGRRFSYEQYF. The CDR3 bases are TGCGCCAGCAGCCAAGATTCTCGGACTAGCGGGCGCCGGTTTTCCTACGAGCAGTACTTC.

J is TRBJ2-7 and V is TRBV7-2; D unresolved. Trimming left V 8 bases short and J 3 bases short, with 14 bases between. The CDR3 length is 13 residues. Germline CDR1 SGHTA, CDR2 FQGNSA. The CDR3, as DNA: TGTGCCAGCTGCAGCCGGGCTAGCTACGAGCAGTACTTC. It yields the protein CASCSRASYEQYF.

This clone has only a few counts. This chain links TRBV11-3 with TRBJ1-5; D might be TRBD1 (5 bases). This CDR3 has 14 residues. The germline gives CDR1 SGHNT, CDR2 YENEEA. Trimming stripped 1 base from V and 6 bases from J, with 10 bases between. CDR3 in DNA: TGTGCCAGCAGCTTAGGGACAATCTGTCAGCCCCAGCATTTT. It specifies CASSLGTICQPQHF.

The chain combines TRBV7-2 with TRBJ2-3; D ambiguous. The CDR3 loop spans 15 amino acids. The V gene's germline CDR1 is SGHTA and CDR2 FQGNSA. Trimming left V 5 bases short and J 4 bases short, with 16 bases between. This chain's CDR3 is CASSPQTALADTQYF. The CDR3 DNA reads as TGTGCCAGCAGCCCTCAGACCGCGTTGGCAGATACGCAGTATTTT.

This chain joins TRBV7-3 and TRBJ2-2; TRBD1 matches 10 bases. V shed 2 bases and J 6 bases; nucleotides not matched to a gene: 3. From germline, CDR1 is SGHTA and CDR2 FQGTGA. This CDR3 comprises 15 residues. Here the CDR3 DNA reads TGTGCCAGCAGCTTACTCGGACAGGGGGCCGGGGAGCTGTTTTTT. Protein sequence: CASSLLGQGAGELFF.

The J gene is TRBJ1-5, the V gene TRBV30; D uncertain. Germline lookup yields CDR1 GTSNPN and CDR2 SVGIG (reference sequence). This CDR3 has 13 residues. V was shortened by 1 base and J by 4 bases, with 8 bases between the two germline ends. The CDR3 DNA is TGTGCCTGGAGTGAGGCCGGGAATCAGCCCCAGCATTTT. This codes for CAWSEAGNQPQHF.

The chain employs TRBV27 and TRBJ2-2, with D unclear. There are 15 residues in the CDR3. V was shortened by 2 bases and J by 3 bases, with 10 bases between the two germline ends. Germline-derived CDR1 and CDR2 are MNHEY and SMNVEV (reference sequence). The CDR3 region is CASSLLALDTGELFF. In nucleotides, the CDR3 is TGTGCCAGCAGTTTACTGGCACTCGACACCGGGGAGCTGTTTTTT.

The rearrangement uses TRBV6-1 and TRBJ2-7; D is uncertain. The CDR3 extends over 14 amino acids. Germline assignment: CDR1 MNHNS and CDR2 SASEGT. The V and J ends lost 2 bases and 0 bases respectively, with 8 bases between them. The CDR3 DNA reads TGTGCCAGCAGTGAAATTCCGAGCTCCTACGAGCAGTACTTC. Protein sequence: CASSEIPSSYEQYF.

CDR3 sequence (DNA): TGTGCCAGCAGGCCTGATCTAGTCTATGGCTACACCTTC. It is translated as CASRPDLVYGYTF. J is TRBJ1-2 and V is TRBV28; D unresolved. Per germline, CDR1 MDHEN and CDR2 SYDVKM. The CDR3 loop spans 13 amino acids. The V gene lost 6 bases and the J gene lost 4 bases, with 12 bases spanning the gap.

The chain carries TRBV28 and TRBJ2-1; either TRBD1 or TRBD2 may supply D (5 bases each). The CDR3 is made up of 16 amino acids. CDR1 and CDR2 (germline): MDHEN, SYDVKM. Trimming pared 6 bases from V and 9 bases from J, leaving 24 bases between. The CDR3 spells CASRRGASPLVGEQFF. The CDR3 region has the DNA TGTGCCAGCAGGCGAGGGGCATCCCCTCTGGTGGGTGAGCAGTTCTTC.

The chain couples TRBV28 to TRBJ1-1, with a tentative D call TRBD1 (5 bases). Trimming pared 2 bases from V and 4 bases from J, leaving 17 bases between. Germline assignment: CDR1 MDHEN and CDR2 SYDVKM. The CDR3 runs 16 residues. CDR3 in amino acids: CASSLAPIGGTTEAFF. The CDR3 region has the DNA TGTGCCAGCAGTTTAGCCCCAATCGGGGGGACCACTGAAGCTTTCTTT.

The rearrangement links TRBV27 to TRBJ2-2; a possible D gene is TRBD1 (5 bases). Trimming took off 6 bases at V and 2 bases at J, with 13 bases between the two ends. Germline V lookup: CDR1 MNHEY, CDR2 SMNVEV (reference sequence). The length of the CDR3 is 15 residues. The CDR3 region has the DNA TGTGCCAGCAGAACAGGACCGACCAACACCGGGGAGCTGTTTTTT. Translating gives CASRTGPTNTGELFF.

The chain employs TRBV7-2 and TRBJ2-3; 8 bases map to TRBD2. Trimming removed 0 bases from V and 1 base from J; junction bases left unmatched: 6. CDR3 length: 17 residues. Germline V gene data show CDR1 as SGHTA and CDR2 as FQGNSA. This CDR3 reads CASSLAARREGTDTQYF. CDR3 bases: TGTGCCAGCAGCTTAGCGGCTAGGCGGGAGGGCACAGATACGCAGTATTTT.

CDR3 region: CASSIRRQGGETQYF. CDR3 DNA sequence: TGTGCCAGCAGTATACGCCGCCAGGGTGGCGAGACCCAGTACTTC. The chain employs TRBV27 and TRBJ2-5; possibly TRBD1 for D (5 bases). Per the germline V gene, CDR1 is MNHEY and CDR2 is SMNVEV (reference sequence). This CDR3 has 15 amino acids. Trimming pared 5 bases from V and 5 bases from J, leaving 18 bases between.

The genes are TRBV28 and TRBJ2-7; D may be TRBD1 (6 bases). The CDR3 contains 14 residues. The ends were cut back, 6 bases at V and 3 bases at J, with 15 bases in the middle. The germline V gene encodes CDR1 MDHEN and CDR2 SYDVKM. CDR3 protein: CASSMSGTNYEQYF. CDR3 nucleotide sequence: TGTGCCAGCAGCATGTCCGGGACAAACTACGAGCAGTACTTC. The full variable domain, completed using reference TRBV28 and TRBJ2-7, is DVKVTQSSRYLVKRTGEKVFLECVQDMDHENMFWYRQDPGLGLRLIYFSYDVKMKEKGDIPEGYSVSREKKERFSLILESASTNQTSMYLCASSMSGTNYEQYFGPGTRLTVT.

This chain joins TRBV7-2 and TRBJ2-5; D remains ambiguous. Germline V gene lookup returns CDR1 SGHTA and CDR2 FQGNSA. CDR3 length: 13 amino acids. Between the trimmed V and J ends, which lost 1 base and 5 bases, there was a span of 8 bases. CDR3 loop: CASSLGRDETQYF. As DNA, the CDR3 is TGTGCCAGCAGCTTAGGGAGAGATGAGACCCAGTACTTC.

The CDR3 sequence: CASSLAGTSGPGAGELFF. The CDR3 bases are TGCGCCAGCAGCTTGGCCGGGACTAGCGGGCCGGGGGCCGGGGAGCTGTTTTTT. The chain joins TRBV5-1 to TRBJ2-2; the match to TRBD2 covers 12 bases. The V gene's germline CDR1 is SGHRS and CDR2 YFSETQ. The CDR3 length is 18 residues. With 0 bases clipped from V and 6 bases from J, the junction kept 9 bases outside the gene matches.

Comment on this clone: This same CDR3 is encoded by further DNA sequences in the sample. V and J are TRBV5-6 and TRBJ1-3; D is perhaps TRBD1 (5 bases). The CDR3 covers 15 residues. Trimming cost V 1 base and J 0 bases, with 8 bases left between them. The germline V gene has CDR1 SGHDT and CDR2 YYEEEE. The CDR3 bases are TGTGCCAGCAGCTTGCGACAGATCTCTGGAAACACCATATATTTT. This sequence encodes CASSLRQISGNTIYF.

The genes are TRBV12-5 and TRBJ2-7, with D hard to call. V lost 6 bases, J lost 0 bases, and 6 bases lay in between. In germline, CDR1 is LGHNT, CDR2 FRNRAP. The CDR3 has 12 residues. The CDR3, as DNA: TGTGCTAGTGGGGCCAGCTCCTACGAGCAGTACTTC. Translation gives CASGASSYEQYF.